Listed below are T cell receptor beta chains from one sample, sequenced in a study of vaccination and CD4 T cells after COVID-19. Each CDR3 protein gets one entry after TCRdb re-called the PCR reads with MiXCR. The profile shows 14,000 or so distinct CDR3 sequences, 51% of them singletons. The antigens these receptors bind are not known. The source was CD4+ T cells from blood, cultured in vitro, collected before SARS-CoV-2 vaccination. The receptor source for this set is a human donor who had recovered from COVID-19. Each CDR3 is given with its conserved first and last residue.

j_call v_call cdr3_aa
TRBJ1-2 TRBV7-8 CASSAILGRGNYGYTF
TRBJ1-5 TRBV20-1 CSARDWRDPGSNQPQHF
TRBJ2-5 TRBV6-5 CASSYHRAETQYF
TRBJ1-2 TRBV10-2 CASSESDGYTF
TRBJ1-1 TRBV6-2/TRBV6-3 CASSYLGNTEAFF
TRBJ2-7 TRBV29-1 CSVHLTGSKLGEQYF
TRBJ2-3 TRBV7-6 CASSSAADTQYF
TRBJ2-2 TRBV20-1 CSAIGAGGTTGELFF
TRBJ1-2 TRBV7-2 CASTRPDQQGIYTF
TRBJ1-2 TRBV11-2 CASSLRGAYGYTF
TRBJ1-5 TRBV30 CAWSRGQGPNQPQHF
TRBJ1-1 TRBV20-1 CSARIAADTEAFF
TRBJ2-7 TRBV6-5 CASSYVYF
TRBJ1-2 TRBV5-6 CASSLDGYGYTF
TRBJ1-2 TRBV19 CASSMMGTNYGYTF
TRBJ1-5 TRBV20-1 CSALDRGQQPQHF